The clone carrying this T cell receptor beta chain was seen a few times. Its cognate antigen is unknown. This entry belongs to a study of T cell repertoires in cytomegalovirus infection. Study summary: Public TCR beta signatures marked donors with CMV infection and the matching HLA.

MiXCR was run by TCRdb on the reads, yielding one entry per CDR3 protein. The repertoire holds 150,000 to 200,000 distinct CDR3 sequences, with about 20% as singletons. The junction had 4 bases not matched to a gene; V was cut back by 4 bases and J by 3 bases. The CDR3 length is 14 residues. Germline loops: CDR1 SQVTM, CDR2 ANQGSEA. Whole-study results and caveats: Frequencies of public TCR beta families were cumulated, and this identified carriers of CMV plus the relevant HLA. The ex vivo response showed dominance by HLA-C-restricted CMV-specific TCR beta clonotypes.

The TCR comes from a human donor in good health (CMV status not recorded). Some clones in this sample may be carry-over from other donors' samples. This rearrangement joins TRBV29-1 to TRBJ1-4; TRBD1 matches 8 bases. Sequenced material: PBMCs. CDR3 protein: CSVGQGPANEKLFF. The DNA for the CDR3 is TGCAGCGTTGGACAGGGGCCAGCTAATGAAAAACTGTTTTTT.